Below are 27 T cell receptor beta chains sequenced from a single sample in a study of lymphopenia after photon versus proton radiotherapy. Data came from immunoSEQ multiplex PCR; TCRdb stores just in-frame clones and leaves some out. The sample holds about 160,000 clones, less than 90% seen once. The sequencing used peripheral blood, collected from a patient treated with photon-based radiotherapy. The receptors stem from a middle-aged man with gastric cancer.

J is TRBJ1-2 and V is TRBV4-1, with D possibly TRBD1 on 6 matching bases. Trimming removed 0 bases at V and 4 bases at J, with 15 bases between. The germline CDR1 and CDR2 sequences are MGHRA and YSYEKL. This CDR3 has 16 residues. The DNA for the CDR3 is TGCGCCAGCAGCCAAGATCGAGGGGGAGTTAGCTATGGCTACACCTTC. This codes for CASSQDRGGVSYGYTF.

This rearrangement joins TRBV28 to TRBJ2-1, with 15 nucleotides matching TRBD2. Germline loops: CDR1 MDHEN, CDR2 SYDVKM. Trimming removed 6 bases from V and 0 bases from J; junction bases left unmatched: 9. The length of the CDR3 is 19 residues. CDR3 nucleotide sequence: TGTGCCAGCAGCCGGGGACTAGCGGGAGGCCCTAGCTCCTACAATGAGCAGTTCTTC. It yields the protein CASSRGLAGGPSSYNEQFF.

J is TRBJ2-7 and V is TRBV6-6; D unresolved. Germline V gene lookup returns CDR1 MNHNY and CDR2 SVGAGI (reference sequence). This CDR3 has 11 residues. Trimming cost V 6 bases and J 3 bases, with 6 bases left between them. CDR3 sequence reads: CASSRNYEQYF. CDR3 coding DNA: TGTGCCAGCAGCCGTAACTACGAGCAGTACTTC.

As DNA, the CDR3 is TGTGCCAGAAGACCACAGGGGCTGGATCAGCCCCAGCATTTT. This translates into CARRPQGLDQPQHF. The chain combines TRBV5-3 with TRBJ1-5, with TRBD1 matching over 7 bases. TRBV5-3 is assigned to the ORF class and has an uncertain function. J lost 5 bases, V lost 5 bases, and 7 bases had no gene match. This CDR3 is 14 amino acids long.

This chain uses TRBV5-1 with TRBJ2-7; 8 bases map to TRBD2. The J segment lost 5 bases and the V segment lost 4 bases, leaving 11 bases of the junction unmatched. Germline V CDR1 and CDR2: SGHRS, YFSETQ. The CDR3 runs 15 residues. The CDR3 DNA reads as TGCGCCAGCAGCCCCGGGGGGGCAGGGAAGGACGAGCAGTACTTC. It codes for CASSPGGAGKDEQYF. The full variable domain, rest sourced from reference TRBV5-1 and TRBJ2-7, is KAGVTQTPRYLIKTRGQQVTLSCSPISGHRSVSWYQQTPGQGLQFLFEYFSETQRNKGNFPGRFSGRQFSNSRSEMNVSTLELGDSALYLCASSPGGAGKDEQYFGPGTRLTVT.

The rearrangement links TRBV5-4 to TRBJ1-4; D not certain. CDR1 SGHNT and CDR2 YYREEE come from the germline V gene (reference sequence). The CDR3 length is 16 residues. V was clipped by 4 bases and J by 3 bases, with 16 bases between them. The CDR3 reads CASSQVTVRPNEKLFF. CDR3 DNA sequence: TGTGCCAGCAGCCAGGTTACGGTTCGACCTAATGAAAAACTGTTTTTT.

V gene TRBV4-3 combines with J gene TRBJ1-1; 7 bases map to TRBD1. The CDR3 is 15 amino acids. V was pared by 1 base and J by 7 bases, with 9 bases of the junction left unmatched. Germline lookup yields CDR1 LGHNA and CDR2 YSLEER. CDR3 in DNA: TGCGCCAGCAGCCAAGGCCTAGGGGGCGGTGATGAAGCTTTCTTT. Amino acids: CASSQGLGGGDEAFF.

V is TRBV28 and J is TRBJ2-1, with D tentatively TRBD1 (5 bases). The V and J ends lost 0 bases and 0 bases respectively, with 12 bases between them. In germline, CDR1 is MDHEN, CDR2 SYDVKM. The CDR3 is 17 amino acids. The CDR3 region has the DNA TGTGCCAGCAGTTTATGGCAGGGTTCTTCCTCCTACAATGAGCAGTTCTTC. This codes for CASSLWQGSSSYNEQFF.

This clone was seen once. This chain connects TRBV4-1 to TRBJ2-1; 12 bases are a match to TRBD2. The J segment lost 8 bases and the V segment lost 1 base, leaving 3 bases of the junction unmatched. Germline assignment: CDR1 MGHRA and CDR2 YSYEKL. CDR3 length: 15 residues. The DNA of the CDR3 is TGCGCCAGCAGCCAAGGACTAGCGGGAGCTTATGAGCAGTTCTTC. As protein: CASSQGLAGAYEQFF.

The CDR3 DNA sequence: TGTGCCAGCAGCTCCGTCCTAGCGGGAGTAGGAGATACGCAGTATTTT. Protein sequence: CASSSVLAGVGDTQYF. The chain carries TRBV7-2 and TRBJ2-3, with 10 bases matching TRBD2. The germline gives CDR1 SGHTA, CDR2 FQGNSA. This CDR3 comprises 16 residues. The V gene end was trimmed by 4 bases and the J gene end by 5 bases; junction bases not matched to a gene: 9.

This clone was recorded only once. The chain employs TRBV30 and TRBJ1-1; TRBD1 matches at 8 bases. The germline V gene encodes CDR1 GTSNPN and CDR2 SVGIG (reference sequence). The V gene end was trimmed by 5 bases and the J gene end by 4 bases; junction bases not matched to a gene: 3. The CDR3 is 12 amino acids. In DNA form, the CDR3 reads TGTGCCTGGGAACAGGGGGGCACTGAAGCTTTCTTT. It yields the protein CAWEQGGTEAFF.

The chain combines TRBV4-3 with TRBJ1-2; weak D call: TRBD1 (5 bases). This CDR3 has 15 amino acids. V lost 7 bases and J 0 bases, leaving 15 bases between the germline ends. Germline lookup yields CDR1 LGHNA and CDR2 YSLEER. The CDR3 reads CASTLDRDSNYGYTF. CDR3 bases: TGCGCCAGCACCCTCGACAGAGACTCTAACTATGGCTACACCTTC.

CDR3 loop: CASSRGQAYYGYTF. Here the CDR3 DNA reads TGTGCCAGTAGTAGAGGACAAGCCTACTATGGCTACACCTTC. The chain couples TRBV19 to TRBJ1-2; a weak D match, TRBD1 (5 bases). V lost 4 bases to trimming and J lost 3 bases, with 12 bases between them. The CDR3 consists of 14 residues. The germline CDR1 and CDR2 sequences are LNHDA and SQIVND (reference sequence).

J is TRBJ1-1 and V is TRBV10-3, with 11 bases lining up with TRBD1. Germline CDR1 and CDR2: ENHRY and SYGVKD. This CDR3 comprises 16 residues. V dropped 3 bases and J dropped 6; count of bases not matched to a gene: 9. As DNA, the CDR3 is TGTGCCATCAGTGAAAGAGTCGGGACAGGGGGTTCTGAAGCTTTCTTT. Protein sequence: CAISERVGTGGSEAFF.

The rearrangement uses TRBV18 and TRBJ1-1, with D unresolved. Trimming took off 1 base at V and 4 bases at J, with 10 bases between the two ends. The CDR3 consists of 14 residues. Germline CDR1 KGHSH, CDR2 LQKENI. The CDR3: CASSPRLEGTEAFF. CDR3 DNA sequence: TGTGCCAGCTCACCACGACTTGAGGGCACTGAAGCTTTCTTT.

This clone was observed once. The chain combines TRBV28 with TRBJ1-2, with 7 bases aligning to TRBD1. With 9 bases clipped from V and 3 bases from J, the junction kept 4 bases outside the gene matches. The CDR3 length is 12 residues. Germline loops: CDR1 MDHEN, CDR2 SYDVKM. Written as DNA, the CDR3 is TGTGCCAGTCGACAGGGTGACTATGGCTACACCTTC. Its translation: CASRQGDYGYTF.

This clone was seen only a few times. The chain recombines TRBV19 with TRBJ2-1; TRBD2 agrees at 10 bases. Germline-derived CDR1 and CDR2 are LNHDA and SQIVND (reference sequence). The trim removed 5 bases at V and 9 bases at J, leaving 16 bases unmatched. The CDR3 spans 17 residues. CDR3 in amino acids: CASSPRGSGRPLSEQFF. DNA of the CDR3: TGTGCCAGTAGTCCCCGGGGTAGCGGGAGGCCCCTTTCTGAGCAGTTCTTC.

In DNA, the CDR3 is TGTGCCAGCTCACCAGGTTCAAACTACGAGCAGTACTTC. Residues: CASSPGSNYEQYF. This chain joins TRBV18 and TRBJ2-7; no clear D gene. In germline, CDR1 is KGHSH, CDR2 LQKENI. The V and J ends lost 2 bases and 3 bases respectively, with 8 bases between them. The CDR3 extends over 13 amino acids.

As DNA, the CDR3 is TGTGCCAGCAGCTTATCTGGACCCTCTGGCTACACCTTC. Translated: CASSLSGPSGYTF. The V gene is TRBV7-9, the J gene TRBJ1-2; D gene unclear. V was trimmed by 2 bases and J by 7 bases, leaving 11 bases between them. CDR1 and CDR2 (germline): SEHNR, FQNEAQ (reference sequence). The length of the CDR3 is 13 residues.

The chain couples TRBV27 to TRBJ2-7; D is possibly TRBD1 (6 bases). Germline V CDR1 and CDR2: MNHEY, SMNVEV (reference sequence). V gave up 4 bases and J gave up 5 bases, with 15 bases separating them. The CDR3 spans 14 residues. CDR3 protein: CASSSIQGSHEQYF. In DNA, the CDR3 is TGTGCCAGCAGTTCCATCCAGGGGTCCCACGAGCAGTACTTC.

The rearrangement links TRBV29-1 to TRBJ2-5; the D gene is possibly TRBD2 (6 bases). V lost 4 bases and J 1 base, leaving 10 bases between the germline ends. This CDR3 is 13 amino acids long. Germline V CDR1 and CDR2: SQVTM, ANQGSEA. This CDR3 reads CSVASAGQETQYF. The CDR3 coding sequence is TGCAGCGTTGCATCAGCGGGCCAAGAGACCCAGTACTTC.

The chain combines TRBV11-2 with TRBJ1-1, with D possibly TRBD1 on 5 matching bases. V was trimmed by 1 base and J by 7 bases, leaving 16 bases between them. The CDR3 is 15 amino acids. CDR1 is SGHAT and CDR2 is FQNNGV in the germline V gene. CDR3 nucleotides: TGTGCCAGCAGCTTAGGGCTTTCCCACAGGTTTGAAGCTTTCTTT. Protein sequence: CASSLGLSHRFEAFF.

V usage is TRBV5-1 and J usage is TRBJ2-7; 8 bases are shared with TRBD1. Trimming at V came to 1 base and at J to 6 bases, leaving 3 bases not matched to a gene. The CDR3 contains 13 residues. The germline V gene encodes CDR1 SGHRS and CDR2 YFSETQ. CDR3: CASSLNRGSEQYF. The DNA of the CDR3 is TGCGCCAGCAGCTTGAACAGGGGGAGCGAGCAGTACTTC.

V usage is TRBV7-9 and J usage is TRBJ2-1; D is unresolved. The CDR3 has 16 residues. Germline V gives CDR1 SEHNR, CDR2 FQNEAQ (reference sequence). V was shortened by 5 bases and J by 1 base, with 15 bases between the two germline ends. The CDR3, as DNA: TGTGCCAGCAGCAGTCAAAGCGCTTTATCCTACAATGAGCAGTTCTTC. Its protein product is CASSSQSALSYNEQFF.

This clone was detected only once. The chain uses TRBV7-9 and TRBJ2-3, with D maybe TRBD2 (6 bases). Germline CDR1 reads SEHNR; CDR2 reads FQNEAQ (reference sequence). This CDR3 has 16 amino acids. Deletions cut 3 bases from V and 1 base from J, with 14 bases between. Here the CDR3 DNA reads TGTGCCAGCAGCTTTACCCCGGGACTTGGCACAGATACGCAGTATTTT. It specifies CASSFTPGLGTDTQYF.

The chain recombines TRBV7-2 with TRBJ2-2; a possible D gene is TRBD2 (6 bases). CDR1 is SGHTA and CDR2 is FQGNSA in the germline V gene. Trimming took off 3 bases at V and 6 bases at J, with 8 bases between the two ends. The CDR3 length is 13 residues. The CDR3 sequence is CASSLSGSGELFF. The CDR3 DNA reads as TGTGCCAGCAGCTTGAGCGGGTCCGGGGAGCTGTTTTTT.

The chain joins TRBV4-1 to TRBJ1-1; D remains ambiguous. V was trimmed by 4 bases and J by 1 base, leaving 10 bases between them. The CDR3 is 14 amino acids. Germline V gene sequence: CDR1 MGHRA, CDR2 YSYEKL. The CDR3 protein is CASSLIRENTEAFF. CDR3 in DNA: TGCGCCAGCAGCCTTATACGGGAGAACACTGAAGCTTTCTTT.